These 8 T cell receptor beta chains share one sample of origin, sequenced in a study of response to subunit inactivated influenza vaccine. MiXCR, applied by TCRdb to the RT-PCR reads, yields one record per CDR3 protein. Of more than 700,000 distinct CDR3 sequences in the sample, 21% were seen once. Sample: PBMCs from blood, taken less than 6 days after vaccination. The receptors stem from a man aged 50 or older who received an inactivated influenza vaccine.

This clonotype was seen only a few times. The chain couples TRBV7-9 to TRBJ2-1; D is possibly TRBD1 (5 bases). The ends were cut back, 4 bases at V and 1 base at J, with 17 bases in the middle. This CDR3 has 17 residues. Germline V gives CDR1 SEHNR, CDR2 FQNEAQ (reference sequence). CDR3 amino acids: CASSSRPQGRSYNEQFF. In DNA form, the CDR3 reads TGTGCCAGCAGCTCGAGACCGCAGGGCAGGTCCTACAATGAGCAGTTCTTC.

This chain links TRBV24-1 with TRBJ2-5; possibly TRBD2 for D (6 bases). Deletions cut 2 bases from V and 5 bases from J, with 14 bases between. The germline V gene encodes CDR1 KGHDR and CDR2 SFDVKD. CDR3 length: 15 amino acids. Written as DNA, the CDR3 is TGTGCCACCAGTGATTCTGGAGGGTTGTTGGAGACCCAGTACTTC. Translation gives CATSDSGGLLETQYF.

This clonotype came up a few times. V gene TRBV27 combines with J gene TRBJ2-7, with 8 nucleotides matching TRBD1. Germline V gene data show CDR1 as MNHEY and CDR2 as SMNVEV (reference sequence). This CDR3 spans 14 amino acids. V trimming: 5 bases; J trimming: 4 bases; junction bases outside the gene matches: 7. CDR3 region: CASSHGTGTYEQYF. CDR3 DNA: TGTGCCAGCAGTCATGGGACAGGTACTTACGAGCAGTACTTC.

The CDR3: CIAVGGGNEQFF. CDR3 coding DNA: TGCATCGCCGTAGGGGGAGGGAATGAGCAGTTCTTC. The gene calls are TRBV29-1 and TRBJ2-1; a possible D gene is TRBD2 (7 bases). Per the germline V gene, CDR1 is SQVTM and CDR2 is ANQGSEA. This CDR3 has 12 residues.

The CDR3: CASKGTGYTEAFF. In DNA form, the CDR3 reads TGTGCCAGTAAAGGGACAGGATACACTGAAGCTTTCTTT. The rearrangement links TRBV7-2 to TRBJ1-1; 8 nucleotides agree with TRBD1. The CDR3 has 13 residues. With 9 bases clipped from V and 3 bases from J, the junction kept 6 bases outside the gene matches. Germline loops: CDR1 SGHTA, CDR2 FQGNSA.

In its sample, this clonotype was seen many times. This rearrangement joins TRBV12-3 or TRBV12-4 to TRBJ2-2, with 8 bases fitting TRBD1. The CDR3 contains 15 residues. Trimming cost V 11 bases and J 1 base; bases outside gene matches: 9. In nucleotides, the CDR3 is TGTGCCGGAAAAGTGGGGACAGGGAACACCGGGGAGCTGTTTTTT. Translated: CAGKVGTGNTGELFF.

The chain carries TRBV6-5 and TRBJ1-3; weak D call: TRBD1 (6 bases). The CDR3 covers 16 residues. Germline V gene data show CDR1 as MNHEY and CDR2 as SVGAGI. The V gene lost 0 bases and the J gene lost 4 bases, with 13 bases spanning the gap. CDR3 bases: TGTGCCAGCAGTTACTCGCGACAGGCCAACGGAAACACCATATATTTT. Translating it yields CASSYSRQANGNTIYF.

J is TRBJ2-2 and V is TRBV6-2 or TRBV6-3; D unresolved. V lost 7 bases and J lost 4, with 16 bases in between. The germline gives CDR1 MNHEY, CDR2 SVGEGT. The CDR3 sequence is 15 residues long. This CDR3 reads CASIPRPGPTGELFF. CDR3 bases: TGTGCCAGCATCCCCCGCCCCGGGCCCACCGGGGAGCTGTTTTTT.